Sequencing of this TCR beta chain was carried out in a study of T-cell memory formation after mild COVID-19. Study as a whole: Each donor largely had its own TCR clusters. Study-level results: Mostly located in CM and EM were contracting CD4+ clones, with contracting CD8+ clones located in EMRA. Day 15 to 85 contracting clones showed balanced CD4/CD8; later expanders leaned CD4+.

V was shortened by 6 bases and J by 8 bases, with 11 bases between the two germline ends. CDR3 length: 12 residues. cDNA libraries for TCR alpha and TCR beta, carrying sample barcodes and UMIs, came from 5'RACE with constant-segment primers. Each CDR3 protein gets one entry after TCRdb re-called the 5' RACE reads with MiXCR. The sample has tens of thousands of distinct CDR3 sequences, about a sixth seen once. Details on this clonotype: The antigen remains unidentified.

Sequencing was performed on PBMCs or a T cell subset sorted from them (not recorded which). The receptor's source is an adult woman who had mild COVID-19 (a few samples of this study predate the infection). Cell type and time point are not known. This sequence joins TRBV12-3 or TRBV12-4 and TRBJ1-5; the D gene is possibly TRBD1 (5 bases). CDR3 DNA sequence: TGTGCCAGCAGCAGGGATGGCGAGCCCCAGCATTTT. It encodes CASSRDGEPQHF.